This is a list of T cell receptor beta chains from one sample in a study of blood T cell repertoires in COVID-19. Method: immunoSEQ multiplex PCR; TCRdb's copy keeps in-frame clones and lacks some. This sample yields about 22,000 clones, of which 75% to 95% are seen a single time; roughly 3% belongs to the top ten. Sequenced: peripheral blood. The receptor set was obtained from an older woman with active COVID-19. Both conserved end residues are part of each CDR3. The D gene is left open where the match is weak. Not all rows give a size; the values are once, few, many and, for expanded clones, a class.

j_gene | abundance | d_gene | v_gene | CDR3nt | CDR3aa
TRBJ1-6 | once | TRBD1 | TRBV30 | TGTGCCTGGTCGGGACAGGGGAATTCACCCCTCCACTTT | CAWSGQGNSPLHF
TRBJ1-5 | . | TRBD1 | TRBV19 | TGTGCCAGTAAACTCGACAGGGTTCCCTATCAGCCCCAGCATTTT | CASKLDRVPYQPQHF
TRBJ2-7 | . | . | TRBV10-1 | TGCGCCAGCAGCTCCGGTGGCGGGATGGATGAGCAGTACTTC | CASSSGGGMDEQYF
TRBJ1-5 | . | . | TRBV19 | TGTGCCAGTAGTCCCAGAAATCAGCCCCAGCATTTT | CASSPRNQPQHF
TRBJ1-5 | . | TRBD1 | TRBV6-5 | TGTGCCAGCGGACAGGGGATCAATCAGCCCCAGCATTTT | CASGQGINQPQHF
TRBJ2-5 | . | . | TRBV29-1 | TGCAGCGTTGAATTCGGGGACACCGGGGAGACCCAGTACTTC | CSVEFGDTGETQYF
TRBJ1-1 | . | . | TRBV7-2 | TGTGCCAGCAGCTTAATGGGAGGTGGGAACACTGAAGCTTTCTTT | CASSLMGGGNTEAFF
TRBJ2-7 | . | . | TRBV6-5 | TGTGCCAGCAGTACAGGGGGGGCCCAGTCCTACGAGCAGTACTTC | CASSTGGAQSYEQYF
TRBJ1-4 | . | . | TRBV7-2 | TGTGCCAGCAGCTTATCGGCCTTGTGGGCAGGAAAGAATGAAAAACTGTTTTTT | CASSLSALWAGKNEKLFF
TRBJ2-1 | . | . | TRBV5-6 | TGTGCCAGCAGCTTGGCAGGGCCCAATGAGCAGTTCTTC | CASSLAGPNEQFF
TRBJ2-5 | once | TRBD2 | TRBV10-2 | TGCGCCAGCAGGGGACTAGACTGGGCCCAGTACTTC | CASRGLDWAQYF
TRBJ2-7 | . | . | TRBV7-6 | TGTGCCAGCAGCCGGACGGGGGTCCACGAGCAGTACTTC | CASSRTGVHEQYF
TRBJ2-7 | . | TRBD1 | TRBV5-8 | TGTGCCAGCAGCTTCGGACAGGGGGTAAGGGTCTACGAGCAGTACTTC | CASSFGQGVRVYEQYF
TRBJ2-1 | . | TRBD2 | TRBV30 | TGTGCCTGGAAGGGAGGGCCCACCTACAATGAGCAGTTCTTC | CAWKGGPTYNEQFF
TRBJ1-1 | . | . | TRBV3-1/TRBV3-2 | TGTGCCAGCAGCCACGGGACTTGGGGAATGAACACTGAAGCTTTCTTT | CASSHGTWGMNTEAFF
TRBJ1-6 | . | . | TRBV27 | TGTGCCAGCAGTTTCTACAGCTATTCACCCCTCCACTTT | CASSFYSYSPLHF
TRBJ1-6 | . | . | TRBV30 | TGTGCCTGGGCCTTGGAAGGGGCCGCCTATAATTCACCCCTCCACTTT | CAWALEGAAYNSPLHF
TRBJ2-2 | . | TRBD1 | TRBV28 | TGTGCCAGCAGTTACCCGGACAGGGGCGAGAACACCGGGGAGCTGTTTTTT | CASSYPDRGENTGELFF
TRBJ2-7 | . | TRBD1 | TRBV5-1 | TGCGCCAGCAGCCAAGGGACAGGAGGGGCCTACGAGCAGTACTTC | CASSQGTGGAYEQYF
TRBJ2-5 | . | TRBD1 | TRBV7-9 | TGTGCCAGCAGCTTTGGGGACAGGGGTCGGCAAGAGACCCAGTACTTC | CASSFGDRGRQETQYF
TRBJ2-7 | . | . | TRBV7-9 | TGTGCCAGCACCCTAGGGGGGGAACCTAGCTCCTACGAGCAGTACTTC | CASTLGGEPSSYEQYF
TRBJ2-7 | . | TRBD1 | TRBV27 | TGTGCCAGTAGTACCGGGACAGGTTATTTCTACGAGCAGTACTTC | CASSTGTGYFYEQYF
TRBJ2-5 | . | TRBD1 | TRBV15 | TGTGCCACCAGCAGGGAAGAAAGACAGGGCCAAGAGACCCAGTACTTC | CATSREERQGQETQYF
TRBJ2-3 | . | . | TRBV28 | TGTGCCAGCAGCCTTTCGACTCTTGATACGCAGTATTTT | CASSLSTLDTQYF
TRBJ2-7 | . | . | TRBV4-1 | TGCGCCAGCAGCCAAGATAGGGAGGCAGACGAGCAGTACTTC | CASSQDREADEQYF
TRBJ1-5 | . | . | TRBV2 | TGTGCCAGCAGGGGGAGAAACAATCAGCCCCAGCATTTT | CASRGRNNQPQHF
TRBJ1-4 | . | TRBD1 | TRBV2 | TGTGCCAGCAGAAGTTGGGACAGTCATCGGATGGGGGAAAAACTGTTTTTT | CASRSWDSHRMGEKLFF
TRBJ2-5 | . | . | TRBV5-1 | TGCGCCAGCAGCTTGGAAGGGAGAGAGACCCAGTACTTC | CASSLEGRETQYF
TRBJ2-2 | medium-sized | . | TRBV28 | TGTGCCAGCAGAGACAAGAACACCGGGGAGCTGTTTTTT | CASRDKNTGELFF
TRBJ2-7 | . | . | TRBV7-9 | TGTGCCAGCAGCCCCCCTGTCTCCTACGAGCAGTACTTC | CASSPPVSYEQYF
TRBJ2-7 | . | . | TRBV12-3/TRBV12-4 | TGTGCCAGCAGTTTAGGCGGGTCCCAACAGTACTTC | CASSLGGSQQYF
TRBJ2-3 | . | . | TRBV2 | TGTGCCAGCAGAGCGAGTAGCGCCAACACAGATACGCAGTATTTT | CASRASSANTDTQYF
TRBJ1-2 | . | TRBD1 | TRBV5-4 | TGTGCCAGCAGCTTGTTCGGTCCGGGACAGGGTCGGGACTATGGCTACACCTTC | CASSLFGPGQGRDYGYTF
TRBJ2-1 | . | . | TRBV29-1 | TGCAGCGGAGGGGGGGGAATCTACAATGAGCAGTTCTTC | CSGGGGIYNEQFF
TRBJ2-1 | . | . | TRBV7-7 | TGTGCTAGCAGCCCGCTCGGACACTACAATGAGCAGTTCTTC | CASSPLGHYNEQFF
TRBJ1-2 | few | . | TRBV4-1 | TGCGCCAGCAGCCAGAGCCTTTCTAACTATGGCTACACCTTC | CASSQSLSNYGYTF
TRBJ2-7 | . | TRBD1 | TRBV27 | TGTGCCAGCAGTCCCCGACAGGGCCTTACCTACGAGCAGTACTTC | CASSPRQGLTYEQYF
TRBJ2-5 | . | . | TRBV3-1/TRBV3-2 | TGTGCCAGCAGCCAAGATCCCGGGACACAAGAGACCCAGTACTTC | CASSQDPGTQETQYF
TRBJ1-2 | . | . | TRBV28 | TGTGCCAGCAGTTCAGCACTACGCGCTAACTATGGCTACACCTTC | CASSSALRANYGYTF
TRBJ2-2 | . | TRBD2 | TRBV27 | TGTGCCAGCACGTGGACTAGCGGCTTTAACACCGGGGAGCTGTTTTTT | CASTWTSGFNTGELFF
TRBJ2-7 | . | . | TRBV11-2 | TGTGCCAGCAGCTCGTCCTCCTACGAGCAGTACTTC | CASSSSSYEQYF
TRBJ2-4 | . | . | TRBV5-1 | TGCGCCAGCAGCTTGTTGAACGGGAAAAACATTCAGTACTTC | CASSLLNGKNIQYF
TRBJ2-1 | . | TRBD2 | TRBV5-4 | TGTGCCAGCAGCTTAAGGACTAGCGGAAGCGATGAGCAGTTCTTC | CASSLRTSGSDEQFF
TRBJ1-4 | . | TRBD1 | TRBV28 | TGTGCCAGCAGTCAATTATGGACAGGAAATGAAAAACTGTTTTTT | CASSQLWTGNEKLFF
TRBJ1-1 | . | . | TRBV29-1 | TGCAGCGTTGACCCCCGGGTAGGGGACACTGAAGCTTTCTTT | CSVDPRVGDTEAFF
TRBJ1-2 | . | TRBD1 | TRBV4-1 | TGCGCCAGCAGCCCTCGTGAGGGGGCGGCTAACTATGGCTACACCTTC | CASSPREGAANYGYTF
TRBJ2-3 | once | TRBD2 | TRBV7-2 | TGTGCCAGCAGCCCGATAGCGGGCCCGATTGGGGATACGCAGTATTTT | CASSPIAGPIGDTQYF
TRBJ1-6 | . | TRBD1 | TRBV6-5 | TGTGCCAGCAAGGGGACTCGACAGGGGCCCCTACCCCTCCACTTT | CASKGTRQGPLPLHF
TRBJ1-1 | few | . | TRBV9 | TGTGCCAGCAGCGTAGACTGGAACACTGAAGCTTTCTTT | CASSVDWNTEAFF
TRBJ2-1 | . | . | TRBV7-2 | TGTGCCAGCAGCTTAGTTGGTGGGAGTACGTACAATGAGCAGTTCTTC | CASSLVGGSTYNEQFF
TRBJ1-2 | . | . | TRBV18 | TGTGCCAGCTCACCAGCGGGACGGGACTATGGCTACACCTTC | CASSPAGRDYGYTF
TRBJ2-2 | . | . | TRBV7-2 | TGTGCCAGTGGGGCGGTGATACTGGGTGGGGAGCTGTTTTTT | CASGAVILGGELFF
TRBJ1-1 | . | TRBD1 | TRBV5-1 | TGCGCCAGCAGCTTGGGAGGGGGAAGGACAGGATCCACTGAAGCTTTCTTT | CASSLGGGRTGSTEAFF
TRBJ1-3 | . | . | TRBV5-6 | TGTGCCAGCCACGACAGGACTGGAAACACCATATATTTT | CASHDRTGNTIYF
TRBJ2-7 | . | . | TRBV20-1 | TGCAGTGCTAGTCGGGGTAGTTACGAGCAGTACTTC | CSASRGSYEQYF
TRBJ1-6 | . | . | TRBV6-5 | TGTGCCAGCAGTTACCCCGGGACACCCCTCCACTTT | CASSYPGTPLHF
TRBJ2-2 | . | TRBD1 | TRBV4-1 | TGCGCCAGCAGCAGACAACAGGGGTTCAACACCGGGGAGCTGTTTTTT | CASSRQQGFNTGELFF